Sequencing of this TCR beta chain was carried out in a study of cytomegalovirus exposure and HLA in healthy donors. Overall study findings and caveats: In all likelihood, a cluster of highly shared sequence variants was a sequencing artifact. In terms of immune exposure information, only CMV serostatus was available. Later analysis identified several of the most significant clusters that appeared linked to common viral pathogens.

With respect to this clone: Antigen unknown.

The PCR contained 60 Vbeta and 13 Jbeta primers. Some clones are missing from TCRdb's copy, which holds only in-frame ones; the method was immunoSEQ multiplex PCR. The data contain fewer than 250,000 clones, approximately 82% of them singletons. The CDR3 sequence is 18 residues long. J lost 6 bases, V lost 0 bases, and 8 bases had no gene match. From germline, CDR1 is LGHNA and CDR2 YNFKEQ. The origin of this receptor is a middle-aged man in good health and CMV-seropositive. The chain joins TRBV4-2 to TRBJ2-2; 12 nucleotides align to TRBD2. The sequenced material came from PBMCs. CDR3 region: CASSQDLAGGPGSGELFF. DNA for the CDR3: TGTGCCAGCAGCCAAGATCTAGCGGGAGGGCCGGGTTCCGGGGAGCTGTTTTTT.